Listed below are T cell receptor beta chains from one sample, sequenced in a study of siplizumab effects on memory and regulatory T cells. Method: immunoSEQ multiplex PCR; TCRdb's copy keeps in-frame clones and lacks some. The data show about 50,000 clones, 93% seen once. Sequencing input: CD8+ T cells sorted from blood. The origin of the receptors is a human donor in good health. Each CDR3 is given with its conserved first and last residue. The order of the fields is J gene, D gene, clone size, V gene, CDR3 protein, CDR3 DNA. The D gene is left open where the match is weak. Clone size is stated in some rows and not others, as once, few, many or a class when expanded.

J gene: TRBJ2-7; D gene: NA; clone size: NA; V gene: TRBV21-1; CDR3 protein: CASSKREGTYEQYF; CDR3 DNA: TGTGCCAGCAGCAAGAGGGAGGGAACCTACGAGCAGTACTTC
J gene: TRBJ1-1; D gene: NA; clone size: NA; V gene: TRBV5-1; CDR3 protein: CASSFRGVDTEAFF; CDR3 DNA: TGCGCCAGCAGCTTCCGCGGGGTCGACACTGAAGCTTTCTTT
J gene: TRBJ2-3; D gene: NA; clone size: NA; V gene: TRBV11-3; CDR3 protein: CASSSRSRTDTQYF; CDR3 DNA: TGTGCCAGCAGCAGCCGGAGCCGCACAGATACGCAGTATTTT
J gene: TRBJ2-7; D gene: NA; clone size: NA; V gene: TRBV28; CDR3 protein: CASRSTGTGQYF; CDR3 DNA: TGTGCCAGCAGGTCCACAGGGACCGGGCAGTACTTC
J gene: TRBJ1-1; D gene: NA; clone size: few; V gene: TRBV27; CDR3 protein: CASSLSILGTEAFF; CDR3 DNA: TGTGCCAGCAGTTTATCGATTTTGGGGACTGAAGCTTTCTTT
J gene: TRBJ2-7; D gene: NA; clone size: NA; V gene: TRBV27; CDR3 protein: CASSLGSPYEQYF; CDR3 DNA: TGTGCCAGCAGTTTAGGTTCTCCCTACGAGCAGTACTTC
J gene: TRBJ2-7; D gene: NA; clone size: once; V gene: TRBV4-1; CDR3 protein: CASSQDRRVGTEQYF; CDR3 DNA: TGCGCCAGCAGCCAAGATCGGAGGGTCGGAACCGAGCAGTACTTC
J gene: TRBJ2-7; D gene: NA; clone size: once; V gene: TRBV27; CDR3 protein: CASSSSSAFFGSLSYEQYF; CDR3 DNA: TGTGCCAGCAGTTCCTCCTCTGCATTCTTCGGGAGCCTCTCCTACGAGCAGTACTTC
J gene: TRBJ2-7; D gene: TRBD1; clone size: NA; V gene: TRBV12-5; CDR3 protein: CASAPDRGYAYEQYF; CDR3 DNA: TGTGCTAGTGCCCCCGACAGGGGTTATGCCTACGAGCAGTACTTC
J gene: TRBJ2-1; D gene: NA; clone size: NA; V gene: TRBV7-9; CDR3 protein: CASSLVKHEQFF; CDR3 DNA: TGTGCCAGCAGCTTAGTTAAGCATGAGCAGTTCTTC
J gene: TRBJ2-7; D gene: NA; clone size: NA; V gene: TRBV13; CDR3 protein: CASAPGRGADEQYF; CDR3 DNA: TGTGCCAGCGCCCCGGGCCGTGGGGCTGACGAGCAGTACTTC
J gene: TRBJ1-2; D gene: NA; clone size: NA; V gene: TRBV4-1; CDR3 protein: CASSQDPRTDYGYTF; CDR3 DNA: TGCGCCAGCAGCCAAGACCCCAGGACAGACTATGGCTACACCTTC
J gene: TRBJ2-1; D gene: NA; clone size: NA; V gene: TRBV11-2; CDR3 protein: CASSLTPLTGRVGNEQFF; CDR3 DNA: TGTGCCAGCAGCTTGACCCCCCTGACAGGAAGGGTGGGCAATGAGCAGTTCTTC
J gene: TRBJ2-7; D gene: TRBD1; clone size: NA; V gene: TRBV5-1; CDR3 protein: CASSPRDSSYEQYF; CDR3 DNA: TGCGCCAGCAGCCCGAGGGACAGCTCCTACGAGCAGTACTTC
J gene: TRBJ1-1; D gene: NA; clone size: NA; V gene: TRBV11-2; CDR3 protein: CASSLGTEAFF; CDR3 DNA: TGTGCCAGCAGCTTAGGCACTGAAGCTTTCTTT
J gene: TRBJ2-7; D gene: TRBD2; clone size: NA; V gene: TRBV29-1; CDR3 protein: CSVIVSGRYEQYF; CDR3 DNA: TGCAGCGTTATCGTCAGCGGGAGGTACGAGCAGTACTTC
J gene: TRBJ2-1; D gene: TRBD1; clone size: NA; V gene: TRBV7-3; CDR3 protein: CASSLTGGSYNEQFF; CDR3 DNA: TGTGCCAGCAGCTTGACAGGGGGTAGCTACAATGAGCAGTTCTTC
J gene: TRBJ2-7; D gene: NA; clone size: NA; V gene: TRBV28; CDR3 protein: CASRIGLAGEQYF; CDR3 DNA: TGTGCCAGCAGAATAGGGCTAGCCGGGGAGCAGTACTTC
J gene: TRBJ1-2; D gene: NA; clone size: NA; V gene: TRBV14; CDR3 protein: CASSRDFEIYGYTF; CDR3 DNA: TGTGCCAGCAGCCGGGACTTCGAGATCTATGGCTACACCTTC
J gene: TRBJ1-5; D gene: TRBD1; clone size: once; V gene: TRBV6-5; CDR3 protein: CASSLRQGGRPQHF; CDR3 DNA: TGTGCCAGCAGCCTAAGACAGGGGGGACGGCCCCAGCATTTT
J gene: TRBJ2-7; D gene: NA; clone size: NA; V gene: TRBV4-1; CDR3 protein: CASSQKEGSYEQYF; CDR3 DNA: TGCGCCAGCAGCCAAAAGGAAGGGTCCTACGAGCAGTACTTC
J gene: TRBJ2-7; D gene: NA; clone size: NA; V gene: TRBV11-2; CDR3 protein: CASSLGKAYEQYF; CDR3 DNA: TGTGCCAGCAGCTTAGGGAAAGCCTACGAGCAGTACTTC
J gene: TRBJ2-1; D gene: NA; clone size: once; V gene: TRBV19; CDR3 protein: CASSIRPISPNEQFF; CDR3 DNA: TGTGCCAGTAGTATACGTCCGATAAGTCCCAATGAGCAGTTCTTC
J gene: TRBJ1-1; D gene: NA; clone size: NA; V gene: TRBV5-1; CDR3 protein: CASRSGGNTEAFF; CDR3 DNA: TGCGCCAGTCGGTCCGGCGGGAACACTGAAGCTTTCTTT
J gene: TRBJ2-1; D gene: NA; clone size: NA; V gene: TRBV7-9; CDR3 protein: CASSLVMGFHEQFF; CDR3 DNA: TGTGCCAGCAGCTTAGTCATGGGTTTCCATGAGCAGTTCTTC
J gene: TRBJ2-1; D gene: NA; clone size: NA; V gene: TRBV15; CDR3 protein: CATSRVRTSFEQFF; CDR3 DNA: TGTGCCACCAGCAGAGTTAGGACGAGTTTTGAGCAGTTCTTC
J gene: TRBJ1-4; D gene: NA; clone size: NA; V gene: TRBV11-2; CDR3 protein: CASSPGLTLTELFF; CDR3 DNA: TGTGCCAGCAGCCCCGGGCTCACTCTCACGGAACTGTTTTTT
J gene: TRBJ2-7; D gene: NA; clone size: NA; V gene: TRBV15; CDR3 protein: CATSRREDEQYF; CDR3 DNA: TGTGCCACCAGCAGAAGGGAAGACGAGCAGTACTTC
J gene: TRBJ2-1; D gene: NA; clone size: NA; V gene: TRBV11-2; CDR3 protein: CASSLASGSYNEQFF; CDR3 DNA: TGTGCCAGCAGCTTAGCGTCCGGGTCCTACAATGAGCAGTTCTTC
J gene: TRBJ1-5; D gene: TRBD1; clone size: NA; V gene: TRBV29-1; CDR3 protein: CSVTERGQPNQPQHF; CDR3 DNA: TGCAGCGTCACCGAAAGGGGACAGCCTAATCAGCCCCAGCATTTT
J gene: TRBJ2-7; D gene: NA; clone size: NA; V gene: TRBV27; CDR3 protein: CASSWGTEQYF; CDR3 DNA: TGTGCCAGCAGTTGGGGCACCGAGCAGTACTTC
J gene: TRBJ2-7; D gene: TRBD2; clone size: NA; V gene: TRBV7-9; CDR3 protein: CASSLDGTRYYEQYF; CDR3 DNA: TGTGCCAGCAGCTTAGATGGGACTAGATACTACGAGCAGTACTTC
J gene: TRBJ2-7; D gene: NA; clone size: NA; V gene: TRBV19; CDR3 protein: CASSPGPSYEQYF; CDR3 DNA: TGTGCCAGTAGCCCCGGGCCCTCCTACGAGCAGTACTTC
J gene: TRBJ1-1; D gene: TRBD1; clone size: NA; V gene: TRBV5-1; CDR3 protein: CASSSPRTGSAYGTEAFF; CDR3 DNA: TGCGCCAGCAGCTCTCCACGGACAGGCTCTGCGTATGGCACTGAAGCTTTCTTT